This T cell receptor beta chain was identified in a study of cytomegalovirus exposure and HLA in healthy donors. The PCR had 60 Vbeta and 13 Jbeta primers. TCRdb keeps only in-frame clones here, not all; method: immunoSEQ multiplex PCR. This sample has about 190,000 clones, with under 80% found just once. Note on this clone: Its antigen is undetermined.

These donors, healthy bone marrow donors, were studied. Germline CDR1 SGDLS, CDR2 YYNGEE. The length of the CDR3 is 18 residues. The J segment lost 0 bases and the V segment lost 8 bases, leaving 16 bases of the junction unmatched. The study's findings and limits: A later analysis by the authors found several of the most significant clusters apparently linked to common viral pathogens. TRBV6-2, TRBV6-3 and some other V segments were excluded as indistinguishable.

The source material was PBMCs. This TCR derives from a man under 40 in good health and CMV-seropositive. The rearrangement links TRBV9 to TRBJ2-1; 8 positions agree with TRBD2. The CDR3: CASGPGGAPLSSYNEQFF. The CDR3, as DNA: TGTGCCAGTGGGCCCGGGGGGGCGCCCCTTAGCTCCTACAATGAGCAGTTCTTC.